The T cell receptor beta chain under discussion was sequenced for a study of cytomegalovirus exposure and HLA in healthy donors. Study background: The 95 million to 120 million unique TCR beta sequences, from around 200 million T cells, were found by an earlier analysis.

CDR3 size: 11 residues. CDR1 and CDR2 from the germline V gene are SGHTA and FQGNSA. The V end lost 6 bases, the J end lost 6 bases, and 6 bases lay between the germline ends. With 60 Vbeta and 13 Jbeta primers, the PCR was carried out. Authors' data handling: Among the unique TCR beta chains that a later analysis counted, some 73 million in all, 9.5 million to 12 million were shared. The repertoire was sequenced with immunoSEQ multiplex PCR; TCRdb's copy has only in-frame clones and lacks some. That table supplies the V and J calls and clone size; D and trimming were determined from the DNA. In the table there are some 100,000 clones, 76% of which are singletons.

This TCR came from a woman in her 50s in good health and CMV-seropositive. Material: PBMCs. This chain joins TRBV7-2 and TRBJ1-3; D remains unclear. The CDR3 coding sequence is TGTGCCAGCAGGCAGGAAAACACCATATATTTT. Its protein is CASRQENTIYF.